The sequence of this T cell receptor (beta chain) was determined in a study of CD8 T cells in ankylosing spondylitis. V shed 2 bases and J shed 0 bases, with 11 bases lying between them. The CDR3 runs to 16 residues. Per the germline V gene, CDR1 is MNHEY and CDR2 is SVGAGI. Study findings and constraints: Seemingly distinctive of ankylosing spondylitis blood was a TCR beta motif formed by eight highly homologous variants. In the blood and synovial fluid of reactive arthritis, some motif variants had been previously reported.

About this clonotype: As yet, its antigen is unknown.

In TCRdb, the 5' RACE reads were re-called with MiXCR into one record per CDR3 protein. The data contain around 280,000 distinct CDR3 sequences, roughly 20% of them singletons. Sequencing input: blood, either unsorted or a sorted T cell fraction (not recorded which). This TCR derives from a male donor with ankylosing spondylitis or in good health (not recorded which). The chain has TRBV6-5 and TRBJ1-5, with D unclear. In nucleotides, the CDR3 is TGTGCCAGCAGTTACCTGCGGTGGGATAGCAATCAGCCCCAGCATTTT. Translation: CASSYLRWDSNQPQHF.